Included here is one TCR beta chain sequence, with context. Its specificity is unknown. This record belongs to a study of CD8+ T cells in alopecia areata. Background on the study: Twice a day, 5 to 10 mg of oral tofacitinib was administered to treated patients.

General observations from the study: Relative to normal scalp, lesional scalp, especially alopecia totalis/universalis, showed higher clonality.

V was clipped by 6 bases and J by 2 bases, with 11 bases between them. CDR3 length: 14 amino acids. Germline V gives CDR1 SGHTA, CDR2 FQGNSA. Alopecia areata patients provided lesional scalp punch biopsies and peripheral blood, both collected for the study. cDNA reverse transcribed from extracted RNA served as the sequencing template. Only in-frame clones appear in the TCRdb table, and some are missing; sequencing was by immunoSEQ multiplex PCR. The sample consists of roughly 120,000 clones, roughly two fifths of them appearing once. This chain links TRBV7-2 with TRBJ2-1, with D perhaps matching TRBD2 (7 bases). This TCR came from a human donor with alopecia areata. The sequenced sample was CD4+ T cells sorted from blood. CDR3 bases: TGTGCCAGCAGTCCGGGGGGCCCCTACAATGAGCAGTTCTTC. It encodes CASSPGGPYNEQFF.